The rows below give T cell receptor beta chains drawn from one sample of a study of regulatory T cells in long-lasting Graves disease. Each CDR3 protein is one row after TCRdb ran MiXCR on the multiplex PCR reads. Among 430,000 or so distinct CDR3 sequences listed, roughly 21% were seen once. The sequenced sample was peripheral blood mononuclear cells (PBMCs), obtained when the disease was refractory, from a patient treated with antithyroid drugs. These TCRs come from a female donor with Graves disease. Both conserved end residues are part of each CDR3. The D gene is left open where the match is weak. Size is omitted from some rows. Given values are once, few, many or a class for expanded clones.

V,size,J,D,CDR3,DNA
TRBV6-1,-,TRBJ2-5,-,CASRKVQGGPETQYF,TGTGCCAGCAGGAAGGTTCAGGGGGGCCCGGAGACCCAGTACTTC
TRBV28,many,TRBJ2-7,TRBD2,CASSLSGLAEGVGEQYF,TGTGCCAGCAGTTTGTCGGGACTAGCGGAGGGGGTCGGCGAGCAGTACTTC
TRBV2,-,TRBJ2-1,TRBD1,CASRTGTGLYNEQFF,TGTGCCAGCAGGACCGGGACAGGACTTTACAATGAGCAGTTCTTC
TRBV20-1,once,TRBJ2-2,-,CSAGINTGEPFF,TGCAGTGCTGGGATAAACACCGGGGAGCCGTTTTTT
TRBV7-3,-,TRBJ1-5,-,CASSLSSGPQHF,TGTGCCAGCAGCTTGAGCAGCGGGCCCCAGCATTTT
TRBV10-3,-,TRBJ1-5,TRBD1,CAISSGQGGQPQHF,TGTGCCATCAGCTCGGGACAGGGCGGTCAGCCCCAGCATTTT
TRBV18,many,TRBJ2-7,TRBD2,CASSTSGSGGEQYF,TGTGCCAGCTCAACTAGCGGGAGCGGCGGCGAGCAGTACTTC
TRBV18,-,TRBJ2-2,-,CASSPPSEGTGELFF,TGTGCCAGCTCACCACCAAGCGAGGGGACCGGGGAGCTGTTTTTT
TRBV4-1,few,TRBJ2-5,TRBD2,CASSPPGLADRSKSTYIPQYF,TGCGCCAGCAGCCCACCGGGACTAGCGGATCGTTCCAAGAGCACATATATACCCCAGTACTTC
TRBV27,medium-sized,TRBJ2-7,-,CASSLFGTNYEQYF,TGTGCCAGCAGTTTATTCGGGACAAACTACGAGCAGTACTTC
TRBV11-2,-,TRBJ1-3,-,CASSLDLSGTSGNTIYF,TGTGCCAGCAGCTTAGATTTGTCAGGGACCTCTGGAAACACCATATATTTT
TRBV6-2/TRBV6-3,few,TRBJ1-2,-,CASSEGRVGGYGYTF,TGTGCCAGCAGTGAAGGGAGGGTCGGGGGCTATGGCTACACCTTC
TRBV7-9,-,TRBJ2-7,TRBD1,CASSLGGTEYEQYF,TGTGCCAGCAGCTTAGGAGGGACAGAATACGAGCAGTACTTC
TRBV28,many,TRBJ2-7,-,CASSLQSSGYEQYF,TGTGCCAGCAGTTTACAATCGAGTGGCTACGAGCAGTACTTC
TRBV28,many,TRBJ1-1,-,CASSLGSGDLNTEAFF,TGTGCCAGCAGTTTAGGGTCAGGGGATTTGAACACTGAAGCTTTCTTT
TRBV6-5,-,TRBJ2-3,-,CASSSSRPTDTQYF,TGTGCCAGCAGTTCGAGCAGACCCACAGATACGCAGTATTTT
TRBV7-2,many,TRBJ1-6,-,CASSLKGTFNSPLHF,TGTGCCAGCAGCTTAAAGGGGACTTTTAATTCACCCCTCCACTTT
TRBV29-1,many,TRBJ2-2,-,CSVDRVDTGELFF,TGCAGCGTTGACAGGGTCGACACCGGGGAGCTGTTTTTT
TRBV20-1,many,TRBJ2-5,-,CSARGLLQETQYF,TGCAGTGCTAGAGGGCTCCTCCAAGAGACCCAGTACTTC
TRBV7-8,many,TRBJ2-7,-,CASSYPEGGNEQYF,TGTGCCAGCAGCTACCCCGAGGGGGGGAACGAGCAGTACTTC
TRBV10-3,-,TRBJ2-1,TRBD2,CAISERTSDHNEQFF,TGTGCCATCAGTGAGCGGACTAGCGATCACAATGAGCAGTTCTTC
TRBV24-1,few,TRBJ1-5,-,CAGPGVGGALGNQPQHF,TGTGCCGGACCGGGGGTTGGGGGCGCGTTGGGCAATCAGCCCCAGCATTTT
TRBV11-2,many,TRBJ1-1,-,CASSLSGPGPDNTEAFF,TGTGCCAGCAGCTTAAGTGGCCCGGGTCCGGATAACACTGAAGCTTTCTTT
TRBV20-1,-,TRBJ1-2,-,CSANPLGGYTF,TGCAGTGCCAATCCCTTGGGTGGCTACACCTTC
TRBV9,few,TRBJ2-7,TRBD2,CASSIKAGPSYEQYF,TGTGCCAGCAGCATTAAAGCGGGACCCTCCTACGAGCAGTACTTC
TRBV6-1,-,TRBJ1-2,TRBD1,CASQEGAGGYTF,TGTGCCAGCCAGGAGGGGGCTGGGGGCTACACCTTC
TRBV12-3/TRBV12-4,many,TRBJ2-5,-,CASSPLSTGNPETQYF,TGTGCCAGCAGTCCTCTGAGCACGGGAAACCCAGAGACCCAGTACTTC
TRBV2,-,TRBJ2-5,TRBD2,CASSEASGSGETQYF,TGTGCCAGCAGTGAAGCTAGCGGGAGCGGTGAGACCCAGTACTTC
TRBV28,many,TRBJ2-7,-,CASSPTSANSEQYF,TGTGCCAGCAGCCCCACTTCGGCGAACAGTGAGCAGTACTTC
TRBV30,few,TRBJ1-2,-,CAWSRPQGYTF,TGTGCCTGGAGCCGGCCCCAAGGCTACACCTTC
TRBV28,-,TRBJ2-5,TRBD1,CASSFSTRGPETQYF,TGTGCCAGCAGTTTTTCCACCAGGGGGCCAGAGACCCAGTACTTC
TRBV20-1,-,TRBJ2-1,-,CSARDPTNEQFF,TGCAGTGCTAGAGATCCCACCAATGAGCAGTTCTTC
TRBV29-1,many,TRBJ2-5,-,CSADISQETQYF,TGCAGCGCTGATATCAGCCAAGAGACCCAGTACTTC
TRBV3-1,many,TRBJ1-4,TRBD1,CASSQSRTGREKLFF,TGTGCCAGCAGCCAATCTAGGACAGGGCGCGAAAAACTGTTTTTT
TRBV20-1,-,TRBJ1-3,-,CSARDVGQGHTIYF,TGCAGTGCTAGAGATGTGGGTCAGGGGCACACCATATATTTT
TRBV28,many,TRBJ2-7,TRBD1,CASKIMGQASEQYF,TGTGCCAGCAAGATAATGGGACAGGCCTCCGAGCAGTACTTC
TRBV10-3,-,TRBJ1-5,-,CAISGGGNSNQPQHF,TGTGCCATCAGTGGCGGCGGGAATAGCAATCAGCCCCAGCATTTT
TRBV18,few,TRBJ2-2,-,CASSSQGYGELFF,TGTGCCAGCTCATCTCAGGGCTACGGGGAGCTGTTTTTT
TRBV2,-,TRBJ1-5,-,CASMRGTGNQPQHF,TGTGCCAGCATGCGGGGAACAGGTAATCAGCCCCAGCATTTT
TRBV5-4,once,TRBJ2-4,TRBD1,CASSRQGADYGKNIQYF,TGTGCCAGCAGCAGACAGGGGGCGGATTATGGCAAAAACATTCAGTACTTC
TRBV12-3/TRBV12-4,few,TRBJ2-3,TRBD2,CASSLPLPLAANTDTQYF,TGTGCCAGCAGTCTCCCCTTGCCGCTAGCGGCCAACACAGATACGCAGTATTTT
TRBV12-3/TRBV12-4,many,TRBJ2-7,-,CASSFYKYEQYF,TGTGCCAGCAGTTTCTACAAGTACGAGCAGTACTTC
TRBV6-1,many,TRBJ2-2,-,CASSERRVTGELFF,TGTGCCAGCAGTGAACGTCGCGTTACCGGGGAGCTGTTTTTT
TRBV6-5,few,TRBJ2-5,-,CASSYDWAQETQYF,TGTGCCAGCAGTTACGATTGGGCTCAAGAGACCCAGTACTTC
TRBV20-1,many,TRBJ2-7,TRBD2,CSARRWTSSYEQYF,TGCAGTGCTAGACGGTGGACTAGCTCCTACGAGCAGTACTTC
TRBV28,many,TRBJ1-2,-,CASSFIGNYGYTF,TGTGCCAGCAGTTTTATAGGCAACTATGGCTACACCTTC
TRBV3-1,-,TRBJ2-7,-,CASSPNWGYEQYF,TGTGCCAGCAGCCCCAATTGGGGGTACGAGCAGTACTTC
TRBV2,many,TRBJ2-7,-,CAGHRDETTYEQYF,TGTGCCGGACACCGGGACGAGACTACCTACGAGCAGTACTTC
TRBV12-3/TRBV12-4,-,TRBJ2-7,-,CASSRETEIYEQYF,TGTGCCAGCAGTCGGGAGACAGAAATATACGAGCAGTACTTC
TRBV12-3/TRBV12-4,many,TRBJ1-5,TRBD1,CASSLLTGGNQPQHF,TGTGCCAGCAGTCTTCTGACAGGGGGCAATCAGCCCCAGCATTTT
TRBV16,-,TRBJ2-6,-,CASSLGGSLSGANVLTF,TGTGCCAGCAGCTTAGGAGGCAGTCTATCTGGGGCCAACGTCCTGACTTTC
TRBV20-1,-,TRBJ1-1,TRBD1,CSAREGQANTEAFF,TGCAGTGCTAGAGAGGGACAGGCCAACACTGAAGCTTTCTTT
TRBV5-1,few,TRBJ2-7,TRBD2,CASREGTSGMRSSYEQYF,TGCGCCAGCAGGGAGGGGACTAGCGGGATGAGGAGCTCCTACGAGCAGTACTTC
TRBV2,many,TRBJ1-4,TRBD1,CASSDGQGVGEKLFF,TGTGCCAGCAGTGACGGGCAGGGGGTAGGGGAAAAACTGTTTTTT
TRBV9,-,TRBJ2-7,TRBD2,CASSAGQGGLADYEQYF,TGTGCCAGCAGCGCCGGCCAAGGGGGACTAGCGGACTACGAGCAGTACTTC
TRBV28,many,TRBJ2-1,-,CASSTRRNEQFF,TGTGCCAGCAGTACACGAAGAAATGAGCAGTTCTTC
TRBV2,many,TRBJ1-2,-,CASSEWAGDYGYTF,TGTGCCAGCAGTGAATGGGCAGGGGACTATGGCTACACCTTC
TRBV12-3/TRBV12-4,many,TRBJ1-1,TRBD1,CASSWAGGGNTEAFF,TGTGCCAGCAGCTGGGCAGGGGGAGGAAACACTGAAGCTTTCTTT
TRBV4-1,few,TRBJ1-2,-,CASSQDRGHGYTF,TGCGCCAGCAGCCAAGATAGGGGCCATGGCTACACCTTC